This T cell receptor beta chain was sequenced during a study of cytomegalovirus exposure and HLA in healthy donors. Germline CDR1 SGHTA, CDR2 FQGNSA. Trimming at V came to 6 bases and at J to 3 bases, leaving 13 bases not matched to a gene. The length of the CDR3 is 17 residues. Primers for the PCR totalled 60 Vbeta and 13 Jbeta. Assay: immunoSEQ multiplex PCR; the TCRdb copy retains only in-frame clones and omits some. This sample yields about 180,000 clones, of which 80% are seen a single time; under 1.5% belongs to the top ten. Worth noting for this clone: Its antigen remains unidentified.

Points from the study as a whole: Being productive about 87% or about 30% of the time was typical of most TCR beta V segments in an earlier analysis. A later analysis by the authors found several of the most significant clusters apparently linked to common viral pathogens.

The receptor was isolated from a girl aged 10 to 17 in good health and CMV-seropositive. The rearrangement joins TRBV7-2 to TRBJ2-3, with TRBD2 matching over 9 bases. Sequences were obtained from PBMCs. The CDR3 DNA sequence: TGTGCCAGCAGTTACCGTGGGACTAGCCCTAGTACAGATACGCAGTATTTT. This translates into CASSYRGTSPSTDTQYF.